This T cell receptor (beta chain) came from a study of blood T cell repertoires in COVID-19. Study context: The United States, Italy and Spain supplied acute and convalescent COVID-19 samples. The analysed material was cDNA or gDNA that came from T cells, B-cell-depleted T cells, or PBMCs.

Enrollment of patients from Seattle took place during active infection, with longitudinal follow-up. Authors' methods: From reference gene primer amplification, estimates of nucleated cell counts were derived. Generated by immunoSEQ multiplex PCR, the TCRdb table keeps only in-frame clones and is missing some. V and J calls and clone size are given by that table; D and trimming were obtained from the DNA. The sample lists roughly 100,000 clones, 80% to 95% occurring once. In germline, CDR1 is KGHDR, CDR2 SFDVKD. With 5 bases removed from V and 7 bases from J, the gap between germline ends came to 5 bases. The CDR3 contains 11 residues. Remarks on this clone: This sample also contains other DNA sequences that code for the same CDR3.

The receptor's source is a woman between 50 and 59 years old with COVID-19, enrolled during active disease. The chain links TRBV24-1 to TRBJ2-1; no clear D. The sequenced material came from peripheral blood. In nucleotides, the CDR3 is TGTGCCACCAGTGTCCGTAATGAGCAGTTCTTC. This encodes CATSVRNEQFF.